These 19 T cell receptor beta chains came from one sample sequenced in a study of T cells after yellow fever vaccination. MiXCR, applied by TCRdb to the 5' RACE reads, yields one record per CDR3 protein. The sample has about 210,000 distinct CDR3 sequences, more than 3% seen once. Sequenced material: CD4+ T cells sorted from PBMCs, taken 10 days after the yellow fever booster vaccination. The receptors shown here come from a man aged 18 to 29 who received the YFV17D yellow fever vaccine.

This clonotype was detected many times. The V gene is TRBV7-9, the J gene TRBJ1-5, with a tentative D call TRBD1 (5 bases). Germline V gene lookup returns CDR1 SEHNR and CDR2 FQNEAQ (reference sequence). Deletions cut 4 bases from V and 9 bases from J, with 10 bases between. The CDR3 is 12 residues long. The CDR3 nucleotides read TGTGCCAGCAGCTCGGGGCCTTGGCCCCAGCATTTT. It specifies CASSSGPWPQHF.

The CDR3 DNA sequence: TGTGCCAGCAGTTACTCCCACGGACAGGGCCAGTACTATGGCTACACCTTC. Encoded protein: CASSYSHGQGQYYGYTF. The rearrangement joins TRBV6-6 to TRBJ1-2; 8 nucleotides match TRBD1. Per the germline V gene, CDR1 is MNHNY and CDR2 is SVGAGI (reference sequence). After removal of 0 bases from V and 3 bases from J, the junction contained 9 bases not matched to a gene. The CDR3 is 17 residues long.

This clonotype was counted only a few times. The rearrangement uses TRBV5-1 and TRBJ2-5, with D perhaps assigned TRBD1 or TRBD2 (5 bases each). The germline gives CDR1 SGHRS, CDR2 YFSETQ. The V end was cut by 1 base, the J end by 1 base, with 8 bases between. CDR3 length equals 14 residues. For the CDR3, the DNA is TGCGCCAGCAGCTTGTGGGACGGCCAAGAGACCCAGTACTTC. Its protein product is CASSLWDGQETQYF. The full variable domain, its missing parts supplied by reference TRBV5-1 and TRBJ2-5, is KAGVTQTPRYLIKTRGQQVTLSCSPISGHRSVSWYQQTPGQGLQFLFEYFSETQRNKGNFPGRFSGRQFSNSRSEMNVSTLELGDSALYLCASSLWDGQETQYFGPGTRLLVL.

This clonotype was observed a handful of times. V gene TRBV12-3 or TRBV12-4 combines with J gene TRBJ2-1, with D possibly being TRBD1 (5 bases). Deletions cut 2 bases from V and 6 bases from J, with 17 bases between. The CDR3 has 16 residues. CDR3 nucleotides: TGTGCCAGCAGTTTATCGACTCGGCAGGGTGGCAATGAGCAGTTCTTC. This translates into CASSLSTRQGGNEQFF.

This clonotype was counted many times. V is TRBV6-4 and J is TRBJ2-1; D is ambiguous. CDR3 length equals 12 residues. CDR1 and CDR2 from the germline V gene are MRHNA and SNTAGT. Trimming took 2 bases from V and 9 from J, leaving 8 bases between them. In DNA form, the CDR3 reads TGTGCCAGCAGTGACCCCTTGGGTGAGCAGTTCTTC. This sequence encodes CASSDPLGEQFF.

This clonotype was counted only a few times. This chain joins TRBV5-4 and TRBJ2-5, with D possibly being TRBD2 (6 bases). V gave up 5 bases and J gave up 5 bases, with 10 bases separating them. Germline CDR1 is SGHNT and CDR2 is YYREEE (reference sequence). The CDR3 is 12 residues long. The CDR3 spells CASRGLGETQYF. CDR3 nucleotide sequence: TGTGCCAGCAGGGGACTGGGGGAGACCCAGTACTTC.

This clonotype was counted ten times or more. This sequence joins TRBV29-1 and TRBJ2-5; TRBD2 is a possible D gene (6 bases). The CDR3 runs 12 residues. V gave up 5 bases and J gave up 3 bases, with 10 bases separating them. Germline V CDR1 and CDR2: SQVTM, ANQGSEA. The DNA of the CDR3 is TGCAGCGTTCGCGGGGCAAAAGAGACCCAGTACTTC. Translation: CSVRGAKETQYF.

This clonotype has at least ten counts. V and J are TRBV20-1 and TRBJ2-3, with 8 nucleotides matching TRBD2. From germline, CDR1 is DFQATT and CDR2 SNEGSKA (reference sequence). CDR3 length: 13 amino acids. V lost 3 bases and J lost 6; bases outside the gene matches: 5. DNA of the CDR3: TGCAGTGCTAGCGGGGGGGGCCGGGATACGCAGTATTTT. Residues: CSASGGGRDTQYF.

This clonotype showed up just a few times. The CDR3 coding sequence is TGTGCCAGCAGTTACTCCGGACTAGTTCGGAACACCGGGGAGCTGTTTTTT. Protein: CASSYSGLVRNTGELFF. V usage is TRBV6-5 and J usage is TRBJ2-2; 7 bases align to TRBD2. The V and J ends lost 0 bases and 1 base, in that order; junction bases with no gene match: 5. CDR1 and CDR2 (germline): MNHEY, SVGAGI. The CDR3 extends over 17 amino acids.

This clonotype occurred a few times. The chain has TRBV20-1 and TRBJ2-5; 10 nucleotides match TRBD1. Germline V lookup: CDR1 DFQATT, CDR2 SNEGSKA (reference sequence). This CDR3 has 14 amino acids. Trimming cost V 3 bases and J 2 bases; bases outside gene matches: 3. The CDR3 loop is CSASWDRGQETQYF. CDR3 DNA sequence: TGCAGTGCTAGCTGGGACAGGGGACAAGAGACCCAGTACTTC.

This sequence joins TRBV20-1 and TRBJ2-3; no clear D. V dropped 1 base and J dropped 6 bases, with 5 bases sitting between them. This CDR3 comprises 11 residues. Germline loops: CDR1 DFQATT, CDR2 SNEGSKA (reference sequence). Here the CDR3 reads CSARGRDTQYF. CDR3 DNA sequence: TGCAGTGCTAGAGGAAGGGATACGCAGTATTTT.

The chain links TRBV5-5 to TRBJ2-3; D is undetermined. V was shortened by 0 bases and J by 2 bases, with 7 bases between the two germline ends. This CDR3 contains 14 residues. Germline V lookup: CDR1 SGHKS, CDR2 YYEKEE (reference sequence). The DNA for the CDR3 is TGTGCCAGCAGCTTGGAAGTTTACACAGATACGCAGTATTTT. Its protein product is CASSLEVYTDTQYF.

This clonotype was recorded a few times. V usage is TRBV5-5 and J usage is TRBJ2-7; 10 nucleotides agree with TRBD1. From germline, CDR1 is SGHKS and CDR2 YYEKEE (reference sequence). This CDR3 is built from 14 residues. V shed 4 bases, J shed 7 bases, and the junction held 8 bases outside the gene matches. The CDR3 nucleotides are TGTGCCAGCAGCCCGGGACAGGGGCTTCTGGAGCAGTACTTC. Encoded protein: CASSPGQGLLEQYF.

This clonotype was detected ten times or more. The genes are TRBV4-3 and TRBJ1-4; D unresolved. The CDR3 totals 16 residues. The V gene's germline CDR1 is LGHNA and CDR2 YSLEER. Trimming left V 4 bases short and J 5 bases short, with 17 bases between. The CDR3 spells CASSRSWAGRNEKLFF. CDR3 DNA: TGCGCCAGCAGCCGTTCATGGGCAGGCCGAAATGAAAAACTGTTTTTT.

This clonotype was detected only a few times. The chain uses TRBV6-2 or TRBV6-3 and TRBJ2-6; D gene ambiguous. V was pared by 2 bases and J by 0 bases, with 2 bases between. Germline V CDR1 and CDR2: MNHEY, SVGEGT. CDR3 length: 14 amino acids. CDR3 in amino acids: CASSYPSGANVLTF. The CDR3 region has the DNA TGTGCCAGCAGTTACCCCTCTGGGGCCAACGTCCTGACTTTC.

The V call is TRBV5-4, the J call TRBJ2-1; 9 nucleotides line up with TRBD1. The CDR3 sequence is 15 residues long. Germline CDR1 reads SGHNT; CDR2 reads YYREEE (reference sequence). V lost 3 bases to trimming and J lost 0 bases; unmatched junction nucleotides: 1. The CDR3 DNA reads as TGTGCCAGCAGCTGGGGACAGGGCTCCTACAATGAGCAGTTCTTC. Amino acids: CASSWGQGSYNEQFF.

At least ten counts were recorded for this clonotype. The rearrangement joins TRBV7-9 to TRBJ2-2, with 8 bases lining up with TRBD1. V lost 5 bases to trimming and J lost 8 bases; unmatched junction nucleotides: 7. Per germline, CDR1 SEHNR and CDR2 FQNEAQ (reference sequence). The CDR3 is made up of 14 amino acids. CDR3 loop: CASSAGQGEGELFF. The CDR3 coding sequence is TGTGCCAGCAGCGCCGGACAGGGTGAGGGGGAGCTGTTTTTT. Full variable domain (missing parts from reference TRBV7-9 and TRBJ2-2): DTGVSQNPRHKITKRGQNVTFRCDPISEHNRLYWYRQTLGQGPEFLTYFQNEAQLEKSRLLSDRFSAERPKGSFSTLEIQRTEQGDSAMYLCASSAGQGEGELFFGEGSRLTVL.

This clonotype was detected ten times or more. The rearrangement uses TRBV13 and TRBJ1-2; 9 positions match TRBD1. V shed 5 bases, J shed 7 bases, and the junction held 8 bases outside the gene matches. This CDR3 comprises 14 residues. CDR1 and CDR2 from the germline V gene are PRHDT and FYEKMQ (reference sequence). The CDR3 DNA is TGTGCCAGCAGCAATCCGGGACAGGGTCGTGGCTACACCTTC. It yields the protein CASSNPGQGRGYTF.

This chain's CDR3 is CARGPVVLSNQPQHF. The CDR3 bases are TGTGCCAGAGGCCCCGTTGTGCTTAGCAATCAGCCCCAGCATTTT. The genes are TRBV19 and TRBJ1-5; no reliable D call. Between the trimmed V and J ends, which lost 9 bases and 0 bases, there was a span of 15 bases. Germline V lookup: CDR1 LNHDA, CDR2 SQIVND (reference sequence). This CDR3 has 15 amino acids. The complete variable domain, with remaining parts taken from reference TRBV19 and TRBJ1-5, reads DGGITQSPKYLFRKEGQNVTLSCEQNLNHDAMYWYRQDPGQGLRLIYYSQIVNDFQKGDIAEGYSVSREKKESFPLTVTSAQKNPTAFYLCARGPVVLSNQPQHFGDGTRLSIL.